The source of this T cell receptor beta chain is a study of cytomegalovirus exposure and HLA in healthy donors. Background on the study: One earlier analysis, a look at approximately 180 million T cells, found around 110 million unique TCR beta sequences.

Study results and limitations: About 87% or about 30% of the time was how often most TCR beta V segments were productive, according to an earlier analysis. A later analysis by the authors found several of the most significant clusters apparently linked to common viral pathogens. A cluster of highly shared sequence variants was likely a sequencing artifact.

PCR used 60 Vbeta primers and 13 Jbeta primers. Measured with immunoSEQ multiplex PCR; TCRdb has only the in-frame clones, and not every one. Here the sample spans approximately 190,000 clones, 82% being singletons. This clone was found once. Its antigen remains unknown. Trimming left V 6 bases short and J 3 bases short, with 6 bases between. The CDR3 is 12 amino acids. CDR1 and CDR2 (germline): KGHSH, LQKENI. Sequenced: PBMCs. This TCR was recovered from a woman between 50 and 59 years old in good health and CMV-seropositive. The V and J genes are TRBV18 and TRBJ1-3, with a tentative D call TRBD1 (5 bases). The CDR3 protein is CASSGRGNTIYF. CDR3 nucleotide sequence: TGTGCCAGCTCGGGGCGTGGAAACACCATATATTTT.